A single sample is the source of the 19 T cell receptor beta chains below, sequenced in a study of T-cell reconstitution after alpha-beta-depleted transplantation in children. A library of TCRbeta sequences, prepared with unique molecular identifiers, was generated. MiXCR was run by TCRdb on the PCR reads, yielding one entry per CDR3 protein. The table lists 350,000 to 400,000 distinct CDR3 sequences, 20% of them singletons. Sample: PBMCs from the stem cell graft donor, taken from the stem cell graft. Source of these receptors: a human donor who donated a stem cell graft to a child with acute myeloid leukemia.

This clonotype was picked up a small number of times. The CDR3 region is CASSPTSGSPETQYF. In DNA, the CDR3 is TGTGCCAGCAGCCCGACTAGCGGGAGTCCAGAGACCCAGTACTTC. This rearrangement joins TRBV6-1 to TRBJ2-5; 12 bases are a match to TRBD2. The junction had 6 bases not matched to a gene; V was cut back by 6 bases and J by 4 bases. The CDR3 is made up of 15 amino acids. Looked up from germline, CDR1 is MNHNS and CDR2 is SASEGT.

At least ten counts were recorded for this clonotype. CDR3 in DNA: TGCAGCGTGCCGTCCGATAAGACTAGCCGGAGCACAGATACGCAGTATTTT. This gives the protein CSVPSDKTSRSTDTQYF. The chain employs TRBV29-1 and TRBJ2-3; 7 bases align to TRBD2. With 6 bases clipped from V and 0 bases from J, the junction kept 15 bases outside the gene matches. The CDR3 totals 17 residues. Germline CDR1 and CDR2: SQVTM and ANQGSEA.

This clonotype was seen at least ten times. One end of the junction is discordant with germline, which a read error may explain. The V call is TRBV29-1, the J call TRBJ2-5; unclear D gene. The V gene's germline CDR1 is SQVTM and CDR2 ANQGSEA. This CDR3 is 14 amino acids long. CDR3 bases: TGCAGCATTGAGAGTCTTGGGATCCAAGAGACCCAGTACTTC. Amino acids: CSIESLGIQETQYF.

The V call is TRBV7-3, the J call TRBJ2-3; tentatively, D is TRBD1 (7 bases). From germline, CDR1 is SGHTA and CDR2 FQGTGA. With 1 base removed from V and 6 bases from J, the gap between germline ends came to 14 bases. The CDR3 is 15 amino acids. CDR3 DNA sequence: TGTGCCAGCAGCTTAAATCCGGAGGGGGCGGATACGCAGTATTTT. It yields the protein CASSLNPEGADTQYF.

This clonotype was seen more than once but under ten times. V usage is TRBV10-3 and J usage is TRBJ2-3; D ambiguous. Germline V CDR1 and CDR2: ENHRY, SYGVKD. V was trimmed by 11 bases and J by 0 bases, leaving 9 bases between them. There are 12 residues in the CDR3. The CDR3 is CASRSSTDTQYF. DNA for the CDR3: TGTGCCTCCCGGTCTAGCACAGATACGCAGTATTTT.

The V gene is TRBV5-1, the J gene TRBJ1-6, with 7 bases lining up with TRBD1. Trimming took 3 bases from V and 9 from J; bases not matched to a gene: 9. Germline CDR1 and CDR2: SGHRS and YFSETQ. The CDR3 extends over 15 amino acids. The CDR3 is CASSWGQLGTSPLHF. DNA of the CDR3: TGCGCCAGCAGCTGGGGACAGCTGGGGACTTCACCCCTCCACTTT.

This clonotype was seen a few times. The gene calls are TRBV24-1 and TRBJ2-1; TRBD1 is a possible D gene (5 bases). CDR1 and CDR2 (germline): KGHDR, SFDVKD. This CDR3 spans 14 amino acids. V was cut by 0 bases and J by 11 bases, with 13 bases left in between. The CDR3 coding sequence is TGTGCCACCAGTGATTTGATGGGGCCGGAGAAGCAGTTCTTC. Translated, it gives CATSDLMGPEKQFF.

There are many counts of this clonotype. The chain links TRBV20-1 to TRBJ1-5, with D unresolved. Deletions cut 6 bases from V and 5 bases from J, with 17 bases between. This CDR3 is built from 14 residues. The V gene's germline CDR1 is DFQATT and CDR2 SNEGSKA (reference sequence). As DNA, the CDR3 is TGCAGTGCCCGCAAAGGGCAGGAACATCAGCCCCAGCATTTT. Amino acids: CSARKGQEHQPQHF.

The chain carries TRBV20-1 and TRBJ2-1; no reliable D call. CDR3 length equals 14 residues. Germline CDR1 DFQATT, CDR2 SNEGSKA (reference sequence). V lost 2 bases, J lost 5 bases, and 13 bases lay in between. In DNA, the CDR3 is TGCAGTGCTAGATCGGGCCGTTATAACAATGAGCAGTTCTTC. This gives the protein CSARSGRYNNEQFF.

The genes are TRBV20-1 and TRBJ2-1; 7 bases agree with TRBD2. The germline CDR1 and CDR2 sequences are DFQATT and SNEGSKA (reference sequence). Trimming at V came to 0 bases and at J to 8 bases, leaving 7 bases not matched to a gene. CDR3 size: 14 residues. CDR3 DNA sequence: TGCAGTGCTAGAGATCGGGAGGTCGAAGATGAGCAGTTCTTC. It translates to CSARDREVEDEQFF.

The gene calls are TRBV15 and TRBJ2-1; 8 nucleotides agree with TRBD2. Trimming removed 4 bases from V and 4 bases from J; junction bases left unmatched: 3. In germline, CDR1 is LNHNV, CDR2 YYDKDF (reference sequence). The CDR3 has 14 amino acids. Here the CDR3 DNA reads TGTGCCACCAGCACACGGGAGGGGTACAATGAGCAGTTCTTC. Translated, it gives CATSTREGYNEQFF. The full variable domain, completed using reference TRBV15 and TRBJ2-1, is DAMVIQNPRYQVTQFGKPVTLSCSQTLNHNVMYWYQQKSSQAPKLLFHYYDKDFNNEADTPDNFQSRRPNTSFCFLDIRSPGLGDTAMYLCATSTREGYNEQFFGPGTRLTVL.

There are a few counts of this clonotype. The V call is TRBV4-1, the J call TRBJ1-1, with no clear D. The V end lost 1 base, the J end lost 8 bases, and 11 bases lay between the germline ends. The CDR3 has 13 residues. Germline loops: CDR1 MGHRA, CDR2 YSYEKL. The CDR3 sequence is CASSQVSGSEAFF. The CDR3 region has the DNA TGCGCCAGCAGCCAAGTGTCCGGGTCGGAAGCTTTCTTT.

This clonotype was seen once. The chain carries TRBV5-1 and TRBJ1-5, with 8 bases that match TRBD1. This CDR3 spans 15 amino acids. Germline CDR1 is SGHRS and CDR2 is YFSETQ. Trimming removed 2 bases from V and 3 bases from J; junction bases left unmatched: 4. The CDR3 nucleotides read TGCGCCAGCAGCTTATCAGGGGGCCCCAATCAGCCCCAGCATTTT. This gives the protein CASSLSGGPNQPQHF.

CDR3 region: CASSKPGLGTDTQYF. In nucleotides, the CDR3 is TGTGCCAGCAGTAAACCGGGACTAGGGACAGATACGCAGTATTTT. V gene TRBV11-2 combines with J gene TRBJ2-3; TRBD2 agrees at 8 bases. The CDR3 length is 15 residues. Trimming at V came to 6 bases and at J to 3 bases, leaving 8 bases not matched to a gene. Per the germline V gene, CDR1 is SGHAT and CDR2 is FQNNGV.

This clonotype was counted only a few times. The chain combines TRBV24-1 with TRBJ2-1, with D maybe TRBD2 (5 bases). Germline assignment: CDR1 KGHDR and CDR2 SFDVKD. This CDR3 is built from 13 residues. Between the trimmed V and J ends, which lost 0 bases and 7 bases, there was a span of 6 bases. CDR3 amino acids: CATSDLAGNEQFF. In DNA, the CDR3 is TGTGCCACCAGTGATTTGGCGGGTAATGAGCAGTTCTTC.

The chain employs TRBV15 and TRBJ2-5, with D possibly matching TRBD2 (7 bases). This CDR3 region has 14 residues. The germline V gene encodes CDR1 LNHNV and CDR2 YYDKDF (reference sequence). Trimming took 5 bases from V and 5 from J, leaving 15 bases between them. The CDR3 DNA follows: TGTGCCACCAGCTTAAGGGGAGGGGGGGAGACCCAGTACTTC. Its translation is CATSLRGGGETQYF.

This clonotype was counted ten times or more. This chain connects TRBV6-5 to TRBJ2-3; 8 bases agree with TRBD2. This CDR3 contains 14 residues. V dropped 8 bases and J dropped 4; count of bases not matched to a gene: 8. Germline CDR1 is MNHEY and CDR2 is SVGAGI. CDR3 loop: CASATSGGADTQYF. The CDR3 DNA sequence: TGTGCCAGCGCTACTAGCGGTGGCGCAGATACGCAGTATTTT.

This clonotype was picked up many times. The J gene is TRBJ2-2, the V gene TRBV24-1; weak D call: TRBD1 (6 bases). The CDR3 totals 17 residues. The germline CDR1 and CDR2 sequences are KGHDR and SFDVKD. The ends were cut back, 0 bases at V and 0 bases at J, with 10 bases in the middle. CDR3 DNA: TGTGCCACCAGTGATTTGCCTGGGACAACGAACACCGGGGAGCTGTTTTTT. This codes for CATSDLPGTTNTGELFF.

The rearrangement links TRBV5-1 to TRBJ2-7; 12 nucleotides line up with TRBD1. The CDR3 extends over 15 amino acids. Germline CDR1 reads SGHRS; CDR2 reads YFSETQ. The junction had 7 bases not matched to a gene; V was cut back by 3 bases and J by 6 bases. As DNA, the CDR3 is TGCGCCAGCAGCTCGACCGGGACAGGGGGCTTCGAGCAGTACTTC. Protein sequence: CASSSTGTGGFEQYF. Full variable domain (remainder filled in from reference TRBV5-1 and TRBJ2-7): KAGVTQTPRYLIKTRGQQVTLSCSPISGHRSVSWYQQTPGQGLQFLFEYFSETQRNKGNFPGRFSGRQFSNSRSEMNVSTLELGDSALYLCASSSTGTGGFEQYFGPGTRLTVT.